This TCR beta chain was sequenced for a study of blood T cell repertoires in COVID-19. This CDR3 contains 15 residues. After removal of 4 bases from V and 3 bases from J, the junction contained 6 bases not matched to a gene. CDR1 and CDR2 from the germline V gene are SGHRS and YFSETQ. Clones were sequenced by immunoSEQ multiplex PCR, and TCRdb holds only the in-frame ones, with some missing. The table lists tens of thousands of clones, around 77% of them singletons. This receptor was obtained from a man aged 65 to 85 with COVID-19, enrolled during active disease. Sequenced: peripheral blood. V and J are TRBV5-1 and TRBJ1-2; TRBD1 agrees at 10 bases. CDR3 sequence: CASSLGTGEDYGYTF. In DNA, the CDR3 is TGCGCCAGCAGCCTCGGGACAGGGGAGGACTATGGCTACACCTTC. Variable domain in full (rest from reference TRBV5-1 and TRBJ1-2): KAGVTQTPRYLIKTRGQQVTLSCSPISGHRSVSWYQQTPGQGLQFLFEYFSETQRNKGNFPGRFSGRQFSNSRSEMNVSTLELGDSALYLCASSLGTGEDYGYTFGSGTRLTVV.